This TCR beta chain was documented in a study of T cells in Graves' hyperthyroidism and ophthalmopathy. Amplification targeted TCR beta CDR3 regions from RNA transcripts. The HTBI primer set drove a first-round RT-PCR of the TCR CDR3. TCRdb itself ran the multiplex PCR reads through MiXCR, one entry per CDR3 protein. The table shows about 560,000 distinct CDR3 sequences, with 16% occurring only once. Per germline, CDR1 SNHLY and CDR2 FYNNEI. CDR3 length: 12 amino acids. Trimming left V 10 bases short and J 10 bases short, with 19 bases between. This clonotype was seen ten or more times. This clonotype was sampled from a woman under 30 with Graves' hyperthyroidism. The sequencing sample was made of blood. The chain combines TRBV2 with TRBJ1-2; D perhaps matches TRBD1 (6 bases). CDR3 residues: CAINRVGFDYTF. CDR3 sequence (DNA): TGTGCCATCAACAGGGTTGGGTTCGACTACACCTTC.